The 20 T cell receptor beta chains reported below all come from one sample, sequenced in a study of T cell changes during pregnancy in multiple sclerosis. TCRdb keeps only in-frame clones here, not all; method: immunoSEQ multiplex PCR. The table shows 80,000 or so clones, with over 85% occurring only once. This specimen was peripheral blood, taken in the second trimester of pregnancy. Receptor source: a female donor in good health, enrolled as a control in a pregnancy study.

DNA of the CDR3: TGTGCCTTTGAGCCGGGACTAGCGGTCTCAGATACGCAGTATTTT. It specifies CAFEPGLAVSDTQYF. The V and J genes are TRBV30 and TRBJ2-3, with 11 bases aligning to TRBD2. With V trimmed by 7 bases and J by 4 bases, 10 bases remained unmatched. This CDR3 contains 15 residues. The V gene's germline CDR1 is GTSNPN and CDR2 SVGIG (reference sequence). Based on the CDR3 plus reference TRBV30 and TRBJ2-3, the full variable domain is SQTIHQWPATLVQPVGSPLSLECTVEGTSNPNLYWYRQAAGRGLQLLFYSVGIGQISSEVPQNLSASRPQDRQFILSSKKLLLSDSGFYLCAFEPGLAVSDTQYFGPGTRLTVL.

This chain uses TRBV7-6 with TRBJ2-1, with 12 bases matching TRBD2. The junction had 8 bases not matched to a gene; V was cut back by 4 bases and J by 4 bases. The CDR3 loop spans 17 amino acids. Germline V CDR1 and CDR2: SGHVS, FNYEAQ. CDR3 DNA: TGTGCCAGCAGCTGGTTCGGGACTAGCGGGTTTTACAATGAGCAGTTCTTC. Translating gives CASSWFGTSGFYNEQFF.

V gene TRBV28 combines with J gene TRBJ2-4; 7 bases are a match to TRBD2. Unmatched junction bases numbered 9, after V lost 5 bases and J lost 2 bases. The CDR3 is 16 residues long. CDR1 is MDHEN, CDR2 SYDVKM, per germline. In DNA, the CDR3 is TGTGCCAGCAGTCCCCTCCGGGAGGACACCAAAAACATTCAGTACTTC. Its protein is CASSPLREDTKNIQYF.

This clone was counted once. V gene TRBV19 combines with J gene TRBJ1-5; 8 bases match TRBD1. V was clipped by 5 bases and J by 5 bases; unmatched bases: 8. Germline V gene sequence: CDR1 LNHDA, CDR2 SQIVND (reference sequence). The CDR3 loop spans 15 amino acids. The CDR3 DNA sequence: TGTGCCAGTAGTCAGGACAGGGAGGGGGATCAGCCCCAGCATTTT. It is translated as CASSQDREGDQPQHF.

V and J are TRBV7-6 and TRBJ1-2; maybe TRBD1 (6 bases). Germline V CDR1 and CDR2: SGHVS, FNYEAQ. The CDR3 runs to 15 residues. Trimming pared 6 bases from V and 8 bases from J, leaving 22 bases between. CDR3 in DNA: TGTGCCAGCAGTCGAAGCGTCCCAGGGGTGCCGGGCTACACCTTC. Protein product: CASSRSVPGVPGYTF.

V is TRBV7-2 and J is TRBJ2-7, with 12 bases aligning to TRBD2. J lost 4 bases, V lost 5 bases, and 12 bases had no gene match. The germline V gene encodes CDR1 SGHTA and CDR2 FQGNSA. The CDR3 consists of 17 residues. CDR3 coding DNA: TGTGCCAGCAGCCTAAAGCCGACTAGCGGGAGTGTGTACGAGCAGTACTTC. Translating it yields CASSLKPTSGSVYEQYF.

The chain joins TRBV14 to TRBJ2-7; tentatively, D is TRBD1 (6 bases). The CDR3 contains 15 residues. Trimming removed 0 bases at V and 3 bases at J, with 12 bases between. CDR1 is SGHDN and CDR2 is FVKESK in the germline V gene. The CDR3 DNA follows: TGTGCCAGCAGCCAAGATCACGCCAGGGGCTACGAGCAGTACTTC. It is translated as CASSQDHARGYEQYF. Variable domain in full (rest from reference TRBV14 and TRBJ2-7): EAGVTQFPSHSVIEKGQTVTLRCDPISGHDNLYWYRRVMGKEIKFLLHFVKESKQDESGMPNNRFLAERTGGTYSTLKVQPAELEDSGVYFCASSQDHARGYEQYFGPGTRLTVT.

This clone is a singleton in its sample. The chain carries TRBV11-2 and TRBJ2-2; 7 bases fit TRBD2. Germline V gene sequence: CDR1 SGHAT, CDR2 FQNNGV. The junction had 7 bases not matched to a gene; V was cut back by 4 bases and J by 2 bases. This CDR3 contains 16 residues. This chain's CDR3 is CASSSPGLKNTGELFF. The CDR3 coding sequence is TGTGCCAGCAGCTCACCGGGACTAAAAAACACCGGGGAGCTGTTTTTT.

This rearrangement joins TRBV9 to TRBJ2-7; TRBD1 aligns across 8 bases. Trimming cost V 3 bases and J 3 bases; bases outside gene matches: 8. The germline gives CDR1 SGDLS, CDR2 YYNGEE. This CDR3 comprises 15 residues. The CDR3 DNA sequence: TGTGCCAGCAGCGCCCAGGACAGGGCAAACTACGAGCAGTACTTC. Protein: CASSAQDRANYEQYF.

In regard to this clone: An end of the junction differs from the germline gene, which may be a read error. This chain uses TRBV19 with TRBJ1-2; perhaps TRBD1 as D (6 bases). There are 12 residues in the CDR3. Germline V gene data show CDR1 as LNHDA and CDR2 as SQIVND (reference sequence). DNA for the CDR3: TGTGCCAGTAGCCCTGACAGGACCGTCTTGGCCTTC. This translates into CASSPDRTVLAF.

J is TRBJ2-7 and V is TRBV28, with D possibly matching TRBD2 (5 bases). Trimming left V 4 bases short and J 2 bases short, with 12 bases between. The CDR3 is 14 amino acids. CDR1 MDHEN and CDR2 SYDVKM come from the germline V gene. In DNA form, the CDR3 reads TGTGCCAGCAGTTCGCCGCTGAGGGCCTACGAGCAGTACTTC. Protein: CASSSPLRAYEQYF.

This clone was recorded once. This chain connects TRBV19 to TRBJ1-5; 7 nucleotides agree with TRBD1. Germline assignment: CDR1 LNHDA and CDR2 SQIVND (reference sequence). The CDR3 is made up of 13 amino acids. Trimming removed 4 bases from V and 4 bases from J; junction bases left unmatched: 1. The CDR3 sequence is CASSTTGNQPQHF. DNA for the CDR3: TGTGCCAGTAGTACGACAGGGAATCAGCCCCAGCATTTT.

The genes are TRBV28 and TRBJ1-4; D is perhaps TRBD1 (5 bases). Germline CDR1 and CDR2: MDHEN and SYDVKM. Trimming stripped 7 bases from V and 7 bases from J, with 19 bases between. CDR3 length: 15 residues. CDR3 in DNA: TGTGCCAGCACCGCCGGGGGGTATTCGGGTGAAAAACTGTTTTTT. Translating gives CASTAGGYSGEKLFF.

This sequence joins TRBV7-9 and TRBJ2-4; D perhaps matches TRBD2 (6 bases). Germline V lookup: CDR1 SEHNR, CDR2 FQNEAQ (reference sequence). The CDR3 is made up of 15 amino acids. Trimming took 1 base from V and 3 from J, leaving 10 bases between them. Written as DNA, the CDR3 is TGTGCCAGCAGCTTAGGTGGGGGGTACAAAAACATTCAGTACTTC. Amino acids: CASSLGGGYKNIQYF. Filled out from reference TRBV7-9 and TRBJ2-4, the complete variable domain reads DTGVSQNPRHKITKRGQNVTFRCDPISEHNRLYWYRQTLGQGPEFLTYFQNEAQLEKSRLLSDRFSAERPKGSFSTLEIQRTEQGDSAMYLCASSLGGGYKNIQYFGAGTRLSVL.

This chain connects TRBV5-1 to TRBJ2-1, with a possible D match to TRBD1 (6 bases). V was trimmed by 4 bases and J by 2 bases, leaving 13 bases between them. The CDR3 length is 15 residues. CDR1 is SGHRS, CDR2 YFSETQ, per germline. The CDR3 bases are TGCGCCAGCAGCCCAGACGGGACAACCTACAATGAGCAGTTCTTC. This gives the protein CASSPDGTTYNEQFF.

This sequence joins TRBV28 and TRBJ1-4, with a weak D call TRBD1 (5 bases). This CDR3 has 13 amino acids. CDR1 and CDR2 (germline): MDHEN, SYDVKM. V was trimmed by 6 bases and J by 4 bases, leaving 9 bases between them. The CDR3 sequence is CASSPGLNEKLFF. The CDR3 region has the DNA TGTGCCAGCAGCCCAGGGCTTAATGAAAAACTGTTTTTT.

The chain uses TRBV5-1 and TRBJ1-1, with 8 bases that match TRBD1. With V trimmed by 6 bases and J by 6 bases, 10 bases remained unmatched. Germline loops: CDR1 SGHRS, CDR2 YFSETQ. The CDR3 loop spans 14 amino acids. The CDR3 sequence: CASISTGGGAEAFF. CDR3 sequence (DNA): TGCGCCAGCATATCAACAGGGGGTGGGGCTGAAGCTTTCTTT.

The DNA of the CDR3 is TGCGCCAGCAGCTTCTCCGGTTCGGACACTGAAGCTTTCTTT. Translating it yields CASSFSGSDTEAFF. The rearrangement joins TRBV5-1 to TRBJ1-1; D is unresolved. Trimming removed 2 bases at V and 3 bases at J, with 11 bases between. Per germline, CDR1 SGHRS and CDR2 YFSETQ. The CDR3 covers 14 residues.

The chain couples TRBV5-1 to TRBJ2-7, with TRBD1 identical over 9 bases. CDR1 is SGHRS, CDR2 YFSETQ, per germline. The CDR3 spans 17 residues. V dropped 0 bases and J dropped 5; count of bases not matched to a gene: 12. This CDR3 reads CASSLGLGTGFNDEQYF. CDR3 in DNA: TGCGCCAGCAGCTTGGGGTTGGGGACAGGGTTTAATGACGAGCAGTACTTC.

The chain employs TRBV7-2 and TRBJ2-1; 9 positions match TRBD2. J lost 9 bases, V lost 7 bases, and 13 bases had no gene match. The germline V gene encodes CDR1 SGHTA and CDR2 FQGNSA. The CDR3 sequence is 15 residues long. The CDR3 nucleotides are TGTGCCAGCACCCTGGGGCGGGAGGGCCTGGGTGAGCAGTTCTTC. Protein sequence: CASTLGREGLGEQFF.